The 20 T cell receptor beta chains below come from one sample, sequenced in a study of cytomegalovirus exposure and HLA in healthy donors. Here immunoSEQ multiplex PCR was the method, and the copy in TCRdb shows in-frame clones only, minus some. Of about 95,000 clones detected, 85% appear once; the ten largest clones hold 20% to 25%. Sequencing was done on a sample of PBMCs. The receptors here all came from a man between 18 and 35 years old in good health and CMV-seropositive.

The chain combines TRBV5-1 with TRBJ2-2; D uncertain. In germline, CDR1 is SGHRS, CDR2 YFSETQ. The V gene lost 1 base and the J gene lost 3 bases, with 10 bases spanning the gap. This CDR3 is 15 amino acids long. The CDR3 here is CASSLLSSDTGELFF. The CDR3 DNA is TGCGCCAGCAGCTTGTTGTCTTCCGACACCGGGGAGCTGTTTTTT.

The table lists this clone with a few counts. The V and J genes are TRBV6-1 and TRBJ2-6; D not resolved. The CDR3 covers 14 residues. Germline CDR1 MNHNS, CDR2 SASEGT. The V gene lost 4 bases and the J gene lost 0 bases, with 4 bases spanning the gap. CDR3 nucleotides: TGTGCCAGCAGTGCGGTCTCTGGGGCCAACGTCCTGACTTTC. This codes for CASSAVSGANVLTF.

This clone was found a few times. This chain links TRBV19 with TRBJ2-7; no definite D call. CDR3 length: 14 amino acids. CDR1 is LNHDA, CDR2 SQIVND, per germline (reference sequence). Trimming left V 3 bases short and J 2 bases short, with 11 bases between. This CDR3 is CASSITDLAYEQYF. Here the CDR3 DNA reads TGTGCCAGTAGTATTACAGACCTCGCCTACGAGCAGTACTTC.

The chain recombines TRBV6-5 with TRBJ2-5, with D maybe TRBD2 (5 bases). The CDR3 runs 14 residues. The V and J ends lost 0 bases and 1 base respectively, with 6 bases between them. Per the germline V gene, CDR1 is MNHEY and CDR2 is SVGAGI. The CDR3 region is CASSYSSGQETQYF. The CDR3 DNA reads TGTGCCAGCAGTTACTCCAGCGGCCAAGAGACCCAGTACTTC.

This sequence joins TRBV10-3 and TRBJ2-1; 9 nucleotides match TRBD1. CDR3 length equals 14 residues. The trim removed 5 bases at V and 7 bases at J, leaving 6 bases unmatched. Germline V gene lookup returns CDR1 ENHRY and CDR2 SYGVKD. As DNA, the CDR3 is TGTGCCATCAGTCCGGACAGGGGTAGTAATGAGCAGTTCTTC. Residues: CAISPDRGSNEQFF.

This chain joins TRBV5-1 and TRBJ2-3; weak D call: TRBD2 (6 bases). Looked up from germline, CDR1 is SGHRS and CDR2 is YFSETQ. V gave up 0 bases and J gave up 4 bases, with 9 bases separating them. This CDR3 is 14 amino acids long. CDR3 amino acids: CASSLGRGPDTQYF. Written as DNA, the CDR3 is TGCGCCAGCAGCTTGGGGAGGGGCCCAGATACGCAGTATTTT.

The genes are TRBV28 and TRBJ1-1; D possibly corresponds to TRBD1 (6 bases). The CDR3 is 15 residues long. Trimming removed 7 bases at V and 1 base at J, with 16 bases between. Germline V gene data show CDR1 as MDHEN and CDR2 as SYDVKM. CDR3 sequence (DNA): TGTGCCAGCACCCAATGGGGGACACAGAACACTGAAGCTTTCTTT. It yields the protein CASTQWGTQNTEAFF. The entire variable domain, with the rest obtained from reference TRBV28 and TRBJ1-1, is as follows: DVKVTQSSRYLVKRTGEKVFLECVQDMDHENMFWYRQDPGLGLRLIYFSYDVKMKEKGDIPEGYSVSREKKERFSLILESASTNQTSMYLCASTQWGTQNTEAFFGQGTRLTVV.

This chain links TRBV7-9 with TRBJ2-1; no firm D call. Trimming took off 5 bases at V and 8 bases at J, with 10 bases between the two ends. CDR1 is SEHNR, CDR2 FQNEAQ, per germline (reference sequence). The CDR3 totals 12 residues. The CDR3 DNA reads as TGTGCCAGCAGCCGTATCAGCGATGAGCAGTTCTTC. Translation gives CASSRISDEQFF.

This clone was detected a few times. The chain employs TRBV27 and TRBJ1-5; D unclear. The V gene lost 3 bases and the J gene lost 3 bases, with 9 bases spanning the gap. The CDR3 runs to 14 residues. Germline V gene sequence: CDR1 MNHEY, CDR2 SMNVEV (reference sequence). The CDR3 DNA reads TGTGCCAGCAGTTTTAACAGCCTCAATCAGCCCCAGCATTTT. Its translation is CASSFNSLNQPQHF.

This chain connects TRBV18 to TRBJ2-1; the match to TRBD2 covers 8 bases. After removal of 3 bases from V and 0 bases from J, the junction contained 13 bases not matched to a gene. The CDR3 length is 19 residues. The germline V gene encodes CDR1 KGHSH and CDR2 LQKENI. The DNA of the CDR3 is TGTGCCAGCTCACCGTGGGAGGGGATAGCGGGGAGCTCCTACAATGAGCAGTTCTTC. The encoded protein is CASSPWEGIAGSSYNEQFF. The variable domain in full, with the rest retrieved from reference TRBV18 and TRBJ2-1, is NAGVMQNPRHLVRRRGQEARLRCSPMKGHSHVYWYRQLPEEGLKFMVYLQKENIIDESGMPKERFSAEFPKEGPSILRIQQVVRGDSAAYFCASSPWEGIAGSSYNEQFFGPGTRLTVL.

In DNA, the CDR3 is TGTGCCAGCTATCATCGGAGGGTTCAGGGTGGCTACACCTTC. Amino acid sequence: CASYHRRVQGGYTF. V gene TRBV19 combines with J gene TRBJ1-2, with D maybe TRBD1 (5 bases). V gave up 9 bases and J gave up 7 bases, with 21 bases separating them. There are 14 residues in the CDR3. In germline, CDR1 is LNHDA, CDR2 SQIVND (reference sequence).

This clone has just a few counts. The chain couples TRBV2 to TRBJ1-2, with D unresolved. CDR1 and CDR2 from the germline V gene are SNHLY and FYNNEI. The V end lost 6 bases, the J end lost 0 bases, and 8 bases lay between the germline ends. The CDR3 consists of 13 residues. The CDR3 DNA is TGTGCCAGCAGGGAGACTACTAACTATGGCTACACCTTC. Protein sequence: CASRETTNYGYTF.

The chain couples TRBV28 to TRBJ2-7; TRBD2 matches at 7 bases. Unmatched junction bases numbered 7, after V lost 6 bases and J lost 2 bases. CDR1 is MDHEN and CDR2 is SYDVKM in the germline V gene. This CDR3 comprises 14 residues. The CDR3: CASRDPSGAYEQYF. CDR3 DNA sequence: TGTGCCAGCAGAGATCCTAGCGGTGCCTACGAGCAGTACTTC.

J is TRBJ2-7 and V is TRBV19, with unresolved D. The ends were cut back, 6 bases at V and 0 bases at J, with 15 bases in the middle. The CDR3 covers 15 residues. Germline V gives CDR1 LNHDA, CDR2 SQIVND (reference sequence). The CDR3 DNA sequence: TGTGCCAGTAGCCGATTCCCCAGTTCCTCCTACGAGCAGTACTTC. Its translation: CASSRFPSSSYEQYF.

This clone appeared once. V gene TRBV11-3 combines with J gene TRBJ1-4; D uncertain. The CDR3 totals 16 residues. Germline CDR1 SGHNT, CDR2 YENEEA. V gave up 5 bases and J gave up 0 bases, with 13 bases separating them. The CDR3 loop is CASSMSPVPTNEKLFF. The DNA of the CDR3 is TGTGCCAGCAGCATGTCACCGGTTCCAACTAATGAAAAACTGTTTTTT.

The rearrangement uses TRBV2 and TRBJ2-1; 8 nucleotides line up with TRBD2. Germline CDR1 reads SNHLY; CDR2 reads FYNNEI. The CDR3 contains 16 residues. Unmatched junction bases numbered 14, after V lost 5 bases and J lost 8 bases. This CDR3 is CASSPLRGGPPDEQFF. DNA of the CDR3: TGTGCCAGCAGTCCCCTCCGGGGGGGCCCCCCCGATGAGCAGTTCTTC. Together with reference TRBV2 and TRBJ2-1, the CDR3 gives the full variable domain: EPEVTQTPSHQVTQMGQEVILRCVPISNHLYFYWYRQILGQKVEFLVSFYNNEISEKSEIFDDQFSVERPDGSNFTLKIRSTKLEDSAMYFCASSPLRGGPPDEQFFGPGTRLTVL.

This clone is a singleton in its sample. The CDR3 nucleotides read TGTGCCAGCAGTTTAAGGGGACAGGGACATGGCTACACCTTC. Encoded protein: CASSLRGQGHGYTF. This chain links TRBV27 with TRBJ1-2, with 9 bases identical to TRBD1. This CDR3 region has 14 residues. With 2 bases clipped from V and 6 bases from J, the junction kept 4 bases outside the gene matches. Germline V gene lookup returns CDR1 MNHEY and CDR2 SMNVEV (reference sequence).

V usage is TRBV19 and J usage is TRBJ2-5; 8 positions agree with TRBD2. V lost 6 bases to trimming and J lost 3 bases; unmatched junction nucleotides: 3. There are 13 residues in the CDR3. Per the germline V gene, CDR1 is LNHDA and CDR2 is SQIVND (reference sequence). This CDR3 is CASSALAEETQYF. In DNA form, the CDR3 reads TGTGCCAGTAGCGCACTAGCGGAAGAGACCCAGTACTTC.

CDR3 bases: TGTGCCACCAGCAGAGGGCTAGCGGATTACAATGAGCAGTTCTTC. This codes for CATSRGLADYNEQFF. The chain couples TRBV15 to TRBJ2-1; 7 bases are shared with TRBD2. Germline values: CDR1 LNHNV, CDR2 YYDKDF (reference sequence). V lost 1 base and J lost 4; bases outside the gene matches: 4. The CDR3 spans 15 residues.

The rearrangement uses TRBV9 and TRBJ2-2; the match to TRBD1 covers 9 bases. CDR1 is SGDLS, CDR2 YYNGEE, per germline. With V trimmed by 4 bases and J by 7 bases, 5 bases remained unmatched. This CDR3 region has 14 residues. As DNA, the CDR3 is TGTGCCAGCAGCCCTGGACAGGGGCACGGGGAGCTGTTTTTT. It codes for CASSPGQGHGELFF.